This T cell receptor beta chain stems from a study of T cells in localized non-small cell lung cancer. The study's findings and limits: Only one tumor region was sequenced, so heterogeneity remains possible. Adjacent lung exhibited a median of approximately 50 among the 100 most abundant tumor clones.

The CDR3 is 15 residues long. Trimming cost V 5 bases and J 4 bases, with 17 bases left between them. In germline, CDR1 is MNHGY, CDR2 SAAAGT. Neighbouring lung, lacking atypia, was collected no less than 2 cm away from the tumor margin. Assay: immunoSEQ multiplex PCR; the TCRdb copy retains only in-frame clones and omits some. The sample yields approximately 1,300 clones, roughly 23% seen once. As concerns this clone: Its cognate antigen is unknown.

Source: normal lung tissue next to the tumor, taken before any cancer treatment. This receptor was obtained from a male donor at least 60 years old with stage III squamous cell lung carcinoma. This sequence joins TRBV6-8 and TRBJ1-2; possibly TRBD1 for D (6 bases). The CDR3 reads CASSQIRGSRYGYTF. The CDR3 nucleotides are TGTGCCAGCAGTCAGATCAGGGGATCACGCTATGGCTACACCTTC.